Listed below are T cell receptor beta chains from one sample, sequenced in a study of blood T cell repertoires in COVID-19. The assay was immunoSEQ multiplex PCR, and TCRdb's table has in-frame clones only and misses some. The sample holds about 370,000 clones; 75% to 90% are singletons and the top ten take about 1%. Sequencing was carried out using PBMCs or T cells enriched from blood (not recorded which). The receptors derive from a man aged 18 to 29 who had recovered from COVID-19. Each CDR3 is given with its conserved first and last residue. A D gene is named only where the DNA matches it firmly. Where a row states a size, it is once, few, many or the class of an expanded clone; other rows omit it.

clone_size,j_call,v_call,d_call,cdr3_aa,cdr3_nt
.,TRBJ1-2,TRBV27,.,CASSLSSDGGYTF,TGTGCCAGCAGTTTAAGTTCCGACGGGGGCTACACCTTC
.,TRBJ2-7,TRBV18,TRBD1,CASSPRQGADHEQYF,TGTGCCAGCTCACCTCGACAGGGGGCAGACCACGAGCAGTACTTC
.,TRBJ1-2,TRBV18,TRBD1,CASPFLTGEGDYGYTF,TGTGCCAGCCCCTTCCTGACAGGGGAGGGCGACTATGGCTACACCTTC
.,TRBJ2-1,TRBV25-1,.,CASGYVRGSYNEQFF,TGTGCCAGCGGATACGTAAGGGGGTCCTACAATGAGCAGTTCTTC
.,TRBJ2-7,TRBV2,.,CASSELTEFYEQYF,TGTGCCAGCAGTGAGTTGACAGAATTCTACGAGCAGTACTTC
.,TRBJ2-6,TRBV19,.,CASSVYTGANVLTF,TGTGCCAGTAGTGTTTACACTGGGGCCAACGTCCTGACTTTC
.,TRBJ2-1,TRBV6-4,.,CASSLEGGGYYNEQFF,TGTGCCAGCAGTCTGGAGGGAGGGGGGTACTACAATGAGCAGTTCTTC
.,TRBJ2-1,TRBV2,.,CASTLRGSAIGQFF,TGTGCCAGCACCCTAAGGGGTTCGGCGATAGGGCAGTTCTTC
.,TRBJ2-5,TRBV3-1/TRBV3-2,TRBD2,CASSGTSEETQYF,TGTGCCAGCAGCGGGACTAGCGAGGAGACCCAGTACTTC
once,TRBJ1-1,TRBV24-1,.,CATSAGINTEAFF,TGTGCCACCAGTGCAGGGATAAACACTGAAGCTTTCTTT
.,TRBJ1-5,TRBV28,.,CASSLTGPSNQPQHF,TGTGCCAGCAGTTTAACAGGACCGAGCAATCAGCCCCAGCATTTT
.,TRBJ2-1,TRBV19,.,CASSMVGAVYEQFF,TGTGCCAGTAGTATGGTGGGGGCCGTATATGAGCAGTTCTTC
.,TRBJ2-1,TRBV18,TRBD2,CASSPGRALGYNEQFF,TGTGCCAGCTCACCCGGGAGGGCCCTCGGGTACAATGAGCAGTTCTTC
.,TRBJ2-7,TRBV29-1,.,CSVEETAGEQYF,TGCAGCGTTGAAGAGACGGCGGGGGAGCAGTACTTC
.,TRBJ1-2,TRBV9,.,CASSVELVVGEYGYTF,TGTGCCAGCAGCGTAGAGCTGGTGGTAGGGGAATATGGCTACACCTTC
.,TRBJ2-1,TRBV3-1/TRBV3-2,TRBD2,CASSPGLELDEQFF,TGTGCCAGCAGCCCGGGACTAGAGCTCGATGAGCAGTTCTTC
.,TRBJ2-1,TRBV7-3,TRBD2,CASSLTPLAGNEQFF,TGTGCCAGCAGCTTAACCCCCTTAGCGGGAAATGAGCAGTTCTTC
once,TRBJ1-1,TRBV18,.,CASSLEAGMNTEAFF,TGTGCCAGCTCACTTGAGGCGGGGATGAACACTGAAGCTTTCTTT
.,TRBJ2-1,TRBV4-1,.,CASSQEGGGISAAYNEQFF,TGCGCCAGCAGCCAAGAGGGCGGAGGAATTAGCGCGGCCTACAATGAGCAGTTCTTC
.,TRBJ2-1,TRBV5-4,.,CASSLVLGEVNEQFF,TGTGCCAGCAGCTTGGTTTTGGGGGAGGTAAATGAGCAGTTCTTC
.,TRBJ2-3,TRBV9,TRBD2,CASSIAGTSGTDTQYF,TGTGCCAGCAGCATTGCCGGGACTAGCGGCACAGATACGCAGTATTTT
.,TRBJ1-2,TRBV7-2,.,CASSFTQGFSGGYTF,TGTGCCAGCAGCTTTACCCAGGGATTTAGTGGTGGCTACACCTTC
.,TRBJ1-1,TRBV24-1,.,CATSDTGHNTEAFF,TGTGCCACCAGTGACACCGGACATAACACTGAAGCTTTCTTT
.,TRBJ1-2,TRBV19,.,CASSLGTRNYGYTF,TGTGCCAGTAGTCTGGGGACAAGAAACTATGGCTACACCTTC
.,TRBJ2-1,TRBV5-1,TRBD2,CASSWTSGGRSYNEQFF,TGCGCCAGCAGCTGGACTAGCGGGGGCCGCTCCTACAATGAGCAGTTCTTC
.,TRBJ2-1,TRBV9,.,CASSVGPGGYNEQFF,TGTGCCAGCAGCGTAGGTCCCGGAGGTTACAATGAGCAGTTCTTC
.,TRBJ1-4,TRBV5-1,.,CASSLGPEGEKLFF,TGCGCCAGCAGCTTGGGGCCGGAGGGTGAAAAACTGTTTTTT
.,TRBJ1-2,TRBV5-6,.,CASSLISIGGGYTF,TGTGCCAGCAGCTTGATTTCGATCGGAGGGGGCTACACCTTC
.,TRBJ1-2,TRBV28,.,CASSLGGTANYGYTF,TGTGCCAGCAGTCTCGGGGGGACGGCTAACTATGGCTACACCTTC
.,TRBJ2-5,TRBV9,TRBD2,CASSPGGGAETQYF,TGTGCCAGCAGCCCCGGGGGGGGAGCGGAGACCCAGTACTTC
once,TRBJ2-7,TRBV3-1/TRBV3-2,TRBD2,CASTRTSTDEQYF,TGTGCCAGCACCCGGACTAGTACCGACGAGCAGTACTTC
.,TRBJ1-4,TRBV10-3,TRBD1,CAISDGTGRDLNEKLFF,TGTGCCATCAGTGACGGGACAGGGAGAGACCTTAATGAAAAACTGTTTTTT
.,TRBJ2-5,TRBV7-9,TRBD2,CASSLAGSGRGGTQYF,TGTGCCAGCAGCTTAGCGGGGAGCGGGAGAGGCGGGACCCAGTACTTC
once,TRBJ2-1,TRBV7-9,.,CASSLNNEQFF,TGTGCCAGCAGCCTTAACAATGAGCAGTTCTTC
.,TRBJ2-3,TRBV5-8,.,CASSLSGARTDTQYF,TGTGCCAGCAGCTTATCAGGGGCCCGCACAGATACGCAGTATTTT
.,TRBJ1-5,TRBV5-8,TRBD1,CASTRDRGTISNQPQHF,TGTGCCAGCACCCGGGACAGGGGAACAATTAGCAATCAGCCCCAGCATTTT
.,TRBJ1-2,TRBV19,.,CASSIQGRTVVYGYTF,TGTGCCAGTAGTATCCAGGGGCGAACGGTAGTGTATGGCTACACCTTC
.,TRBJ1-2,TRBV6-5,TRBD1,CASSYLTGGHYGYTF,TGTGCCAGCAGTTATCTTACAGGGGGGCACTATGGCTACACCTTC
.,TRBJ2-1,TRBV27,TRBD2,CASTLPGTSGRAGEQFF,TGTGCCAGCACCTTACCCGGGACTAGCGGGAGGGCCGGCGAGCAGTTCTTC
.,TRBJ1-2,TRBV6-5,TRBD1,CASILRTGLNYGYTF,TGTGCCAGCATCCTAAGGACAGGCCTAAACTATGGCTACACCTTC
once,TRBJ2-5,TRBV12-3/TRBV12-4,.,CASSLQGETQYF,TGTGCCAGCAGTTTGCAGGGGGAGACCCAGTACTTC
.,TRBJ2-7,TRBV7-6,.,CASSLPQGPGYEQYF,TGTGCCAGCAGCTTGCCCCAGGGTCCCGGGTACGAGCAGTACTTC
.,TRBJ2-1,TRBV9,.,CASSVRTTGTAFF,TGTGCCAGCAGCGTACGCACTACAGGGACGGCGTTCTTC
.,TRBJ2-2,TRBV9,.,CASSAHMNTGELFF,TGTGCCAGCAGCGCACACATGAACACCGGGGAGCTGTTTTTT
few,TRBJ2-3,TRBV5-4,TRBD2,CASSFRASGTDTQYF,TGTGCCAGCAGCTTCCGAGCTAGCGGGACAGATACGCAGTATTTT
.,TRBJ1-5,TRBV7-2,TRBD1,CASSFQGDSNQPQHF,TGTGCCAGCAGCTTCCAGGGGGATAGCAATCAGCCCCAGCATTTT